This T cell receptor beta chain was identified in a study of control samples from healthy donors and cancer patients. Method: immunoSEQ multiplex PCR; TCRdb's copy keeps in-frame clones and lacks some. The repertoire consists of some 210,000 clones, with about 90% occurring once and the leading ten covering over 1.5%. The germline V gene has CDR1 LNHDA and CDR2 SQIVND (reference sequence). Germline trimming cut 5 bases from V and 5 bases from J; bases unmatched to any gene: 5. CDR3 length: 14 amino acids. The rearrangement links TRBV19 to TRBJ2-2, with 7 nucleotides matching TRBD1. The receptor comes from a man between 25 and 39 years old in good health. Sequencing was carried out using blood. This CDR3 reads CASSSAGGTGELFF. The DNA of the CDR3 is TGTGCCAGTAGTTCGGCAGGGGGAACCGGGGAGCTGTTTTTT.